Here is one T cell receptor (beta chain) with its context. The antigen is undetermined. The PCR had 60 Vbeta and 13 Jbeta primers. Sequencing was performed with immunoSEQ multiplex PCR; in TCRdb, only in-frame clones are kept and a portion is missing. The repertoire includes about 130,000 clones, approximately 84% of them detected once, and over 1.5% sits in the top ten. Healthy bone marrow donors supplied every sample. The record originates from a study of cytomegalovirus exposure and HLA in healthy donors. Study context: A prior analysis found about 120 million unique TCR beta sequences from around 180 million T cells.

Study-wide results and limits: Associated with cytomegalovirus, according to the listing, were 170 or so TCR beta chains. There was a cluster of highly shared sequence variants that was likely a sequencing artifact.

The material sequenced was PBMCs. The receptor was derived from a woman between 40 and 50 years old in good health and CMV-seronegative.

The CDR3 is CASSPPGGSIYEQFF. CDR3 DNA sequence: TGTGCCAGCAGTCCCCCCGGTGGTAGCATATATGAGCAGTTCTTC. The genes are TRBV5-4 and TRBJ2-1; D unclear. Per the germline V gene, CDR1 is SGHNT and CDR2 is YYREEE (reference sequence). Between the trimmed V and J ends, which lost 5 bases and 8 bases, there was a span of 20 bases. The CDR3 has 15 amino acids. Combining the CDR3 with reference TRBV5-4 and TRBJ2-1 gives the whole variable domain ETGVTQSPTHLIKTRGQQVTLRCSSQSGHNTVSWYQQALGQGPQFIFQYYREEENGRGNFPPRFSGLQFPNYSSELNVNALELDDSALYLCASSPPGGSIYEQFFGPGTRLTVL.